The 22 T cell receptor beta chains listed next were all sequenced from one sample in a study of cytotoxic CD8 clonotypes in ibrutinib-treated CLL. The table came from immunoSEQ multiplex PCR; TCRdb's copy has only in-frame clones and leaves some out. The data hold 190,000 or so clones, with about 72% observed a single time. The specimen comprised PBMCs, sampled after 24 months of ibrutinib treatment. The receptors stem from a human donor with chronic lymphocytic leukemia.

This clone was detected only once. This chain joins TRBV4-2 and TRBJ2-3, with D perhaps being TRBD1 or TRBD2 (5 bases each). V was pared by 3 bases and J by 2 bases, with 15 bases between. Per the germline V gene, CDR1 is LGHNA and CDR2 is YNFKEQ. The CDR3 loop spans 16 amino acids. CDR3 amino acids: CASSHSGRDHTDTQYF. The CDR3 DNA follows: TGTGCCAGCAGCCATTCCGGTCGGGACCACACAGATACGCAGTATTTT.

This clone was detected once. This chain joins TRBV5-1 and TRBJ2-5; D is perhaps TRBD1 (6 bases). Germline V CDR1 and CDR2: SGHRS, YFSETQ. The CDR3 has 16 residues. Trimming stripped 3 bases from V and 0 bases from J, with 15 bases between. The CDR3 spells CASSWGRTAYQETQYF. Written as DNA, the CDR3 is TGCGCCAGCAGCTGGGGTCGGACAGCATACCAAGAGACCCAGTACTTC.

This chain connects TRBV4-3 to TRBJ2-1; no firm D call. The CDR3 has 13 residues. The V end was cut by 2 bases, the J end by 8 bases, with 10 bases between. Germline V lookup: CDR1 LGHNA, CDR2 YSLEER. This CDR3 is CASSQSGLDEQFF. CDR3 nucleotide sequence: TGCGCCAGCAGCCAATCTGGGCTCGATGAGCAGTTCTTC.

The CDR3 DNA is TGCGCCAGCAGCTTGGTAGGGAACCTCTACGAGCAGTACTTC. Translation: CASSLVGNLYEQYF. The chain employs TRBV5-1 and TRBJ2-7; D gene ambiguous. Trimming took off 0 bases at V and 3 bases at J, with 10 bases between the two ends. This CDR3 spans 14 amino acids. CDR1 is SGHRS, CDR2 YFSETQ, per germline.

This sequence joins TRBV7-2 and TRBJ1-3; a possible D gene is TRBD1 (6 bases). V gave up 0 bases and J gave up 0 bases, with 15 bases separating them. CDR1 is SGHTA, CDR2 FQGNSA, per germline. The CDR3 covers 18 residues. The DNA for the CDR3 is TGTGCCAGCAGCTTAGCACCGCCGGGGGCTCTCTCTGGAAACACCATATATTTT. It is translated as CASSLAPPGALSGNTIYF.

A few counts support this clone. The CDR3 coding sequence is TGTGCCAGCAGCTTAGGAGAGAATCAGCCCCAGCATTTT. Translation: CASSLGENQPQHF. V and J are TRBV7-2 and TRBJ1-5, with D unresolved. The V end was cut by 1 base, the J end by 4 bases, with 5 bases between. CDR1 is SGHTA and CDR2 is FQGNSA in the germline V gene. The CDR3 is 13 residues long.

The chain combines TRBV5-1 with TRBJ1-5, with D hard to call. The CDR3 extends over 15 amino acids. Germline CDR1 reads SGHRS; CDR2 reads YFSETQ. V was trimmed by 0 bases and J by 4 bases, leaving 11 bases between them. DNA of the CDR3: TGCGCCAGCAGCTTGGTGTCCGGGCTGAATCAGCCCCAGCATTTT. As protein: CASSLVSGLNQPQHF.

This chain connects TRBV2 to TRBJ1-5; D is unclear. Germline V gene lookup returns CDR1 SNHLY and CDR2 FYNNEI. The V end lost 4 bases, the J end lost 3 bases, and 10 bases lay between the germline ends. This CDR3 region has 14 residues. The CDR3: CASSGGRSNQPQHF. CDR3 nucleotide sequence: TGTGCCAGCAGTGGTGGCAGGTCCAATCAGCCCCAGCATTTT.

The J gene is TRBJ2-2, the V gene TRBV9, with 10 bases that match TRBD2. The CDR3 spans 16 residues. Germline values: CDR1 SGDLS, CDR2 YYNGEE. V lost 4 bases and J lost 2; bases outside the gene matches: 5. In DNA, the CDR3 is TGTGCCAGCAGCTCACGGACTAGCGGAAACACCGGGGAGCTGTTTTTT. Translation gives CASSSRTSGNTGELFF.

The rearrangement links TRBV18 to TRBJ2-5, with a weak D call TRBD1 (8 bases). Germline loops: CDR1 KGHSH, CDR2 LQKENI. The CDR3 loop spans 15 amino acids. V lost 3 bases and J lost 3, with 14 bases in between. The CDR3 bases are TGTGCCAGCTCACCCGGGGGGACAGGTGAAGAGACCCAGTACTTC. Translated, it gives CASSPGGTGEETQYF.

The chain links TRBV28 to TRBJ2-2; no clear D. Germline CDR1 MDHEN, CDR2 SYDVKM. This CDR3 has 14 residues. Trimming pared 4 bases from V and 0 bases from J, leaving 6 bases between. Here the CDR3 DNA reads TGTGCCAGCAGTTCCGGTCCGAACACCGGGGAGCTGTTTTTT. This encodes CASSSGPNTGELFF.

V is TRBV28 and J is TRBJ2-7; 8 positions agree with TRBD2. The V gene's germline CDR1 is MDHEN and CDR2 SYDVKM. The junction had 7 bases not matched to a gene; V was cut back by 7 bases and J by 2 bases. This CDR3 is 14 amino acids long. CDR3 sequence (DNA): TGTGCCAGCAAACTCCTAGCGGGTACCTACGAGCAGTACTTC. It yields the protein CASKLLAGTYEQYF.

The chain combines TRBV11-2 with TRBJ2-7; no reliable D call. V lost 0 bases, J lost 0 bases, and 6 bases lay in between. This CDR3 comprises 14 residues. CDR1 is SGHAT, CDR2 FQNNGV, per germline. The CDR3 nucleotides read TGTGCCAGCAGCTTAGACAGATTCTCCTACGAGCAGTACTTC. It specifies CASSLDRFSYEQYF.

The chain recombines TRBV5-4 with TRBJ2-7, with TRBD2 identical over 12 bases. This CDR3 is 16 amino acids long. Germline trimming cut 4 bases from V and 1 base from J; bases unmatched to any gene: 6. CDR1 and CDR2 (germline): SGHNT, YYREEE (reference sequence). The CDR3 reads CASSGGTSGWSYEQYF. The CDR3 region has the DNA TGTGCCAGCAGCGGCGGGACTAGCGGGTGGTCCTACGAGCAGTACTTC.

The chain has TRBV19 and TRBJ1-5; 7 nucleotides align to TRBD1. The CDR3 length is 14 residues. J gave up 3 bases and V 6 bases, and 5 bases lay outside the gene matches. Germline assignment: CDR1 LNHDA and CDR2 SQIVND (reference sequence). This CDR3 reads CASRRTGDNQPQHF. The DNA for the CDR3 is TGTGCCAGTAGAAGGACAGGAGACAATCAGCCCCAGCATTTT.

The chain combines TRBV5-1 with TRBJ1-1; 10 nucleotides agree with TRBD1. Germline CDR1 reads SGHRS; CDR2 reads YFSETQ. The CDR3 runs to 16 residues. V lost 0 bases to trimming and J lost 7 bases; unmatched junction nucleotides: 9. The CDR3 nucleotides read TGCGCCAGCAGCTTGGAGATCCGGGACAGGGGTATTGAAGCTTTCTTT. Protein product: CASSLEIRDRGIEAFF. Variable domain in full (rest from reference TRBV5-1 and TRBJ1-1): KAGVTQTPRYLIKTRGQQVTLSCSPISGHRSVSWYQQTPGQGLQFLFEYFSETQRNKGNFPGRFSGRQFSNSRSEMNVSTLELGDSALYLCASSLEIRDRGIEAFFGQGTRLTVV.

Points on this clone: The junction and the germline gene differ at one end; a read error may be behind it. The rearrangement joins TRBV7-7 to TRBJ2-1; 10 positions agree with TRBD2. Germline loops: CDR1 SSHAT, CDR2 FNYEAQ (reference sequence). The CDR3 runs 16 residues. CDR3 loop: CASSLAGLADYNEQFF. Written as DNA, the CDR3 is TGTGCTAGCAGCTTGGCTGGACTAGCGGATTACAATGAGCAGTTCTTC.

Only a few counts were recorded for this clone. J is TRBJ2-5 and V is TRBV7-2; D possibly uses TRBD1 or TRBD2 (5 bases each). CDR3 length: 18 amino acids. The germline CDR1 and CDR2 sequences are SGHTA and FQGNSA. V gave up 5 bases and J gave up 2 bases, with 24 bases separating them. The CDR3 sequence: CASSHNLYAGGLQETQYF. CDR3 DNA: TGTGCCAGCAGCCACAACTTATACGCTGGGGGTCTGCAAGAGACCCAGTACTTC.

The chain uses TRBV18 and TRBJ2-5; TRBD1 or TRBD2 may be the D gene (5 bases each). V shed 3 bases and J shed 3 bases, with 14 bases lying between them. This CDR3 contains 15 residues. Germline V gene lookup returns CDR1 KGHSH and CDR2 LQKENI. CDR3 amino acids: CASSPRGQGEETQYF. The CDR3 coding sequence is TGTGCCAGCTCACCTCGAGGTCAGGGAGAAGAGACCCAGTACTTC.

The chain recombines TRBV7-2 with TRBJ2-5; D unresolved. From germline, CDR1 is SGHTA and CDR2 FQGNSA. Trimming cost V 5 bases and J 6 bases, with 10 bases left between them. The CDR3 contains 12 residues. CDR3 sequence: CASSLNTKTQYF. The CDR3 DNA reads as TGTGCCAGCAGCCTGAACACGAAGACCCAGTACTTC.

The gene calls are TRBV30 and TRBJ2-7, with 8 bases identical to TRBD2. The CDR3 contains 14 residues. CDR1 and CDR2 from the germline V gene are GTSNPN and SVGIG (reference sequence). The V and J ends lost 0 bases and 7 bases, in that order; junction bases with no gene match: 8. The CDR3 region is CAWSVLQRETEQYF. Written as DNA, the CDR3 is TGTGCCTGGAGTGTACTCCAGCGGGAGACTGAGCAGTACTTC.

The chain employs TRBV5-4 and TRBJ2-7; 9 positions agree with TRBD1. Germline CDR1 is SGHNT and CDR2 is YYREEE (reference sequence). V dropped 0 bases and J dropped 5; count of bases not matched to a gene: 12. CDR3 size: 17 residues. Here the CDR3 DNA reads TGTGCCAGCAGCTTGGCGGGCCGCGGGACAGGGCTACACGAGCAGTACTTC. It codes for CASSLAGRGTGLHEQYF. The whole variable domain, filled in from reference TRBV5-4 and TRBJ2-7, reads ETGVTQSPTHLIKTRGQQVTLRCSSQSGHNTVSWYQQALGQGPQFIFQYYREEENGRGNFPPRFSGLQFPNYSSELNVNALELDDSALYLCASSLAGRGTGLHEQYFGPGTRLTVT.